This is a list of T cell receptor beta chains from one sample in a study of beta chain features in type 1 diabetes. The data were produced by immunoSEQ multiplex PCR, yet TCRdb's version contains in-frame clones alone and is incomplete. The sample comprises over 120,000 clones, about 10% of which are singletons, and less than 1.5% rests with the top ten. Sample: naive CD4+ T cells from blood. The receptors derive from a man aged 18 to 30 in good health. The CDR3 runs from the conserved cysteine through the conserved F or W. D genes are given only for firm matches. Size is stated for part of the rows, as once, few or many counts, or as a class when the clone is expanded.

j_call v_call clone_size d_call cdr3_nt cdr3_aa
TRBJ2-1 TRBV5-4 NA TRBD1 TGTGCCAGCAGCCGGGGGACAGGGGAATTATTCTTCAATGAGCAGTTCTTC CASSRGTGELFFNEQFF
TRBJ2-2 TRBV18 NA TRBD1 TGTGCCAGCTCACCACCGGCAGGGGGCACCGGGGAGCTGTTTTTT CASSPPAGGTGELFF
TRBJ1-1 TRBV7-6 once NA TGTGCCAGCAGCTCTCAGGGGAACACTGAAGCTTTCTTT CASSSQGNTEAFF
TRBJ1-1 TRBV11-2 NA NA TGTGCCAGCAGCTTAGGAGATATCGCTTTCTTT CASSLGDIAFF
TRBJ2-5 TRBV9 NA NA TGTGCCAGCAGCCAGGGGTTACAAGAGACCCAGTACTTC CASSQGLQETQYF
TRBJ2-1 TRBV13 many NA TGTGCCAGCAGCCTCGCCCGGGGGGCCCACAATGAGCAGTTCTTC CASSLARGAHNEQFF
TRBJ2-5 TRBV11-2 NA TRBD1 TGTGCCAGCAGCTGGGGACAGGGAGAGACCCAGTACTTC CASSWGQGETQYF
TRBJ2-1 TRBV28 many NA TGTGCCAGCAGTTCCCTAACCGGACATTTTGGTGAGCAGTTCTTC CASSSLTGHFGEQFF
TRBJ1-4 TRBV7-6 few NA TGTGCCAGCAGCCAGCGCCCCGATGAAAAACTGTTTTTT CASSQRPDEKLFF
TRBJ1-5 TRBV6-5 few TRBD1 TGTGCCAGCAGTAAATCCAGGGGGGGCAATCAGCCCCAGCATTTT CASSKSRGGNQPQHF
TRBJ2-2 TRBV7-2 few NA TGTGCCAGCAGCTTAGATCGGGGTCCCGGGGAGCTGTTTTTT CASSLDRGPGELFF
TRBJ2-3 TRBV19 NA TRBD1 TGTGCCAGTAGTAAACAGGGGGCTGGGGATACGCAGTATTTT CASSKQGAGDTQYF
TRBJ2-3 TRBV6-4 few TRBD1 TGTGCCAGCAGTGAATACGGACAGGGGGCGACAGATACGCAGTATTTT CASSEYGQGATDTQYF
TRBJ2-1 TRBV7-9 NA TRBD2 TGTGCCAGCAGGGCTAGCGGAATAAATGAGCAGTTCTTC CASRASGINEQFF
TRBJ2-2 TRBV7-2 NA TRBD1 TGTGCCAGCGGAAGACAGGGGGGTAACACCGGGGAGCTGTTTTTT CASGRQGGNTGELFF
TRBJ2-3 TRBV7-3 few TRBD1 TGTGCCAGCAGCTCGGGACAGGGAGGGACAGATACGCAGTATTTT CASSSGQGGTDTQYF
TRBJ2-5 TRBV11-2 few NA TGTGCCAGCAGCTTAGATTTCGGGGGCCAGTACTTC CASSLDFGGQYF
TRBJ1-2 TRBV20-1 few NA TGCAGTTCGGACAGCGCCCGAGGCTACACCTTC CSSDSARGYTF
TRBJ2-2 TRBV18 few NA TGTGCCAGCTCACTTTTGACAGGGAACACCGGGGAGCTGTTTTTT CASSLLTGNTGELFF
TRBJ2-1 TRBV19 NA TRBD2 TGTGCCAGTAGTACCACCACTAGCGGGGGGGCACATGAGCAGTTCTTC CASSTTTSGGAHEQFF
TRBJ2-7 TRBV13 NA NA TGTGCCAGCAGCTTTGGCGGGGACTACGAGCAGTACTTC CASSFGGDYEQYF
TRBJ2-5 TRBV4-3 few NA TGCGCCAGCAGCCTGAATCCCGGCGGCGAGACCCAGTACTTC CASSLNPGGETQYF
TRBJ1-5 TRBV7-2 few TRBD1 TGTGCCAGCAGCCCCATACAGGGGCGGGGTCAGCCCCAGCATTTT CASSPIQGRGQPQHF
TRBJ2-1 TRBV4-3 NA TRBD2 TGCGCCAGCAGCCAAAGGACTAGCGGGGGTCCCCTTCGCGTCGGCTACAATGAGCAGTTCTTC CASSQRTSGGPLRVGYNEQFF
TRBJ2-7 TRBV27 few TRBD2 TGTGCCAGCAGTCGTTGGGGGGGAGAGCAGTACTTC CASSRWGGEQYF
TRBJ1-5 TRBV10-2 few NA TGCGCCAGCAGAAGGAACAGGGTTGGCAATCAGCCCCAGCATTTT CASRRNRVGNQPQHF
TRBJ2-6 TRBV28 NA NA TGTGCCAGCAGTTTAGGGCAACCCTCTGGGGCCAACGTCCTGACTTTC CASSLGQPSGANVLTF
TRBJ2-7 TRBV9 few NA TGTGCCAGCAACATAGGAGGGGGCGGCTACGAGCAGTACTTC CASNIGGGGYEQYF
TRBJ2-1 TRBV30 NA TRBD1 TGTGCCCTCTCAGAGGGGGCGGTTAATGAGCAGTTCTTC CALSEGAVNEQFF
TRBJ1-5 TRBV4-3 NA TRBD1 TGCGCCAGCAGCCAAGATCTGGACAGGTATCAGCCCCAGCATTTT CASSQDLDRYQPQHF
TRBJ1-5 TRBV15 NA NA TGTGCCACCAGCAGAGATCTCCTGGCCCAGGGCAATCAGCCCCAGCATTTT CATSRDLLAQGNQPQHF
TRBJ1-2 TRBV28 few TRBD1 TGTGCCAGCAGTTCCCCTTGGACAGGCAGCACCCACTATGGCTACACCTTC CASSSPWTGSTHYGYTF
TRBJ2-7 TRBV5-1 NA NA TGCGCCAGCAGCCCAACCCCGACAGTGTCCTCCTACGAGCAGTACTTC CASSPTPTVSSYEQYF
TRBJ1-6 TRBV23-1 NA TRBD1 TGCGCCAGCAATGGTGAGGACAGGCGTGACCCTTGGCGGTCACCCCTCCACTTT CASNGEDRRDPWRSPLHF
TRBJ2-7 TRBV29-1 NA TRBD1 TGCAGCGTTGACGGACAGGGGTTACGCGAGCAGTACTTC CSVDGQGLREQYF
TRBJ2-1 TRBV2 NA TRBD1 TGTGCCAGCAGTTCAGGACAGGGCTCCTACAATGAGCAGTTCTTC CASSSGQGSYNEQFF
TRBJ2-5 TRBV15 many NA TGTGCCACCAGCAGGGACAGCCAAGAGACCCAGTACTTC CATSRDSQETQYF
TRBJ2-2 TRBV19 few TRBD1 TGTGCCAGTAGTACCAAAAACTACAGGGGTAATGGCACCGGGGAGCTGTTTTTT CASSTKNYRGNGTGELFF
TRBJ2-7 TRBV10-2 few TRBD2 TGCGCCAGCGGCACGGGGGGGCTTGACGAGCAGTACTTC CASGTGGLDEQYF
TRBJ1-2 TRBV10-3 once TRBD1 TGTGCCATCAGAGAGACGACAGGGGCGAACTATGGCTACACCTTC CAIRETTGANYGYTF
TRBJ1-1 TRBV6-6 NA NA TGTGCCAGCTGCCCCCCCCTCGGGTTGAACACTGAAGCTTTCTTT CASCPPLGLNTEAFF
TRBJ2-7 TRBV29-1 few NA TGCAGCGTTGAGTTTCCGCCAGAAATCTACGAGCAGTACTTC CSVEFPPEIYEQYF
TRBJ2-5 TRBV4-2 NA NA TGTGCCAGCAGCCAAGATCGGCTAGCGCAAGAGACCCAGTACTTC CASSQDRLAQETQYF
TRBJ2-2 TRBV7-9 NA NA TGTGCCAGCAGCCCAGACTTGAGCACCGGGGAGCTGTTTTTT CASSPDLSTGELFF
TRBJ1-5 TRBV30 few NA TGTGCCTGGAGTTTGAAGGGGGATCAGCCCCAGCATTTT CAWSLKGDQPQHF
TRBJ1-2 TRBV18 few NA TGTGCCAGCTCCCCCGATTTGGGCAGGGCGGAAGGCTACACCTTC CASSPDLGRAEGYTF